This is a list of T cell receptor beta chains from one sample in a study of OX40 agonist ivuxolimab in advanced cancers. Assay used: immunoSEQ multiplex PCR; TCRdb lists only in-frame clones, some missing. Of roughly 56,000 clones in the sample, around nine tenths are singletons; the top ten hold 0.77%. This material consisted of CD4+ or CD8+ T cells sorted from blood, taken in a trial of the OX40 agonist ivuxolimab. These receptors all come from an adult with an advanced solid tumor such as melanoma, head and neck, liver or kidney cancer. CDR3s include the opening cysteine and the closing phenylalanine or tryptophan. Clone size, where shown, is once, few, many, or a class for clones that have expanded.

J gene | clone size | V gene | CDR3 protein
TRBJ1-5 | - | TRBV28 | CASSPRRGAGRVQPQHF
TRBJ2-7 | - | TRBV2 | CASRTDYEQYF
TRBJ2-6 | - | TRBV5-1 | CASSLGGQGAVAGANVLTF
TRBJ1-2 | few | TRBV12-1 | CASSWNKGHYGYTF
TRBJ2-1 | - | TRBV18 | CASSSSGGANEQFF
TRBJ2-7 | - | TRBV7-2 | CASSLAGDRAYEQYF
TRBJ2-2 | - | TRBV4-2 | CASSQERDPGGELFF
TRBJ1-1 | - | TRBV19 | CASSFTGTANTEAFF
TRBJ1-1 | - | TRBV6-6 | CASRRDRDTEAFF
TRBJ2-2 | - | TRBV28 | CASSFGRLAGRTGELFF
TRBJ2-1 | - | TRBV7-9 | CAVRTGVDEQFF
TRBJ1-4 | - | TRBV7-9 | CASSPQGASEKLFF
TRBJ1-5 | - | TRBV11-2 | CASSLDRGQPQHF
TRBJ2-7 | - | TRBV9 | CASSVGGGAVGREQYF
TRBJ2-2 | - | TRBV6-6 | CASSLRANTGELFF
TRBJ1-5 | - | TRBV28 | CASSLTQINQPQHF
TRBJ1-2 | - | TRBV18 | CASSQNPNYGYTF
TRBJ2-2 | few | TRBV5-1 | CASSLVPPDNAGELFF
TRBJ1-2 | - | TRBV15 | CATSRNLQGGGYTF
TRBJ2-7 | - | TRBV20-1 | CSANQGVGQYF
TRBJ2-3 | few | TRBV9 | CASSVRPSTSTDTQYF
TRBJ2-3 | - | TRBV30 | CAWGPNTDTQYF
TRBJ2-1 | few | TRBV18 | CASSPGLGNNEQFF
TRBJ1-1 | - | TRBV28 | CASSARTGQLTEAFF
TRBJ2-7 | - | TRBV10-3 | CAISNFHSSSSYEQYF
TRBJ1-2 | - | TRBV4-1 | CASSHVGNYGYTF
TRBJ2-2 | - | TRBV7-7 | CASSLKLGQGATGELFF
TRBJ2-7 | once | TRBV10-2 | CASNLTYEQYF
TRBJ1-1 | few | TRBV2 | CASSESLYTEAFF
TRBJ1-4 | - | TRBV4-3 | CASSQEWETNEKLFF